The present T cell receptor beta chain was sequenced within a study of CD8 T cells in Susac syndrome. Germline lookup yields CDR1 SGHNT and CDR2 YYREEE (reference sequence). V lost 3 bases, J lost 1 base, and 13 bases lay in between. There are 15 residues in the CDR3. Random hexamers were used to reverse transcribe the RNA input (about 0.5 to 1 ug). TCRdb re-called the immunoSEQ multiplex PCR reads with MiXCR, one entry per CDR3 protein. The sample carries around 200,000 distinct CDR3 sequences, over 90% recorded once. The chain joins TRBV5-4 to TRBJ1-1; tentative D call: TRBD1 (6 bases). The source material was CD4+ T cells from PBMCs. This clonotype originated in a human donor with multiple sclerosis. The CDR3 DNA reads TGTGCCAGCAGCTCCCCCGGGGGCAAGAACACTGAAGCTTTCTTT. Its protein is CASSSPGGKNTEAFF.